This TCR beta chain was sequenced for a study of monozygotic twins with inflammatory bowel disease. Collection of a roughly 2.3 ml blood sample took place per donor. To note about this clonotype: Its specificity is unknown.

Study findings and constraints: Those with IBD had lower TCRbeta diversity (inverse Simpson) than their healthy co-twins did. Immunosuppressive treatments differing between patients may have added repertoire variability.

Samples each yielded cDNA through eight separate reactions. TCRdb reprocessed the 5' RACE reads and reports one entry per CDR3 protein, with no DNA. Recorded for this sample: around 450,000 distinct CDR3 sequences. The germline gives CDR1 SGHNT, CDR2 YYREEE (reference sequence). This CDR3 has 12 amino acids. Source material: blood. The chain employs TRBV5-4 and TRBJ2-1; TCRdb proposes TRBD2, but this gene call is untestable without DNA. This TCR derives from a human donor with ulcerative colitis or Crohn's disease, or a healthy co-twin of an affected twin (not recorded which). The CDR3 reads CASSLEGDEQFF.